Below, 3 T cell receptor beta chains from the same sample are listed, as sequenced in a study of blood T cell repertoires in COVID-19. Libraries were prepared by immunoSEQ multiplex PCR; TCRdb keeps only in-frame clonotypes and omits some of them. The top ten hold 3% of the sample, which has 300,000 to 450,000 clones, 80% to 90% seen once. The sample taken for sequencing was peripheral blood. These receptors were obtained from a woman aged 25 to 39 with COVID-19, enrolled during active disease.

This clone was picked up one time. This chain uses TRBV10-3 with TRBJ2-2, with D possibly being TRBD1 (6 bases). Trimming took off 3 bases at V and 3 bases at J, with 8 bases between the two ends. CDR3 length: 14 residues. CDR1 is ENHRY and CDR2 is SYGVKD in the germline V gene. CDR3 sequence (DNA): TGTGCCATCAGTGATGGACAGTACACCGGGGAGCTGTTTTTT. Protein sequence: CAISDGQYTGELFF.

V and J are TRBV5-6 and TRBJ1-5, with D unclear. The CDR3 runs 13 residues. Germline CDR1 reads SGHDT; CDR2 reads YYEEEE. The V end lost 0 bases, the J end lost 9 bases, and 10 bases lay between the germline ends. The CDR3 reads CASSLAAGGPQHF. CDR3 in DNA: TGTGCCAGCAGCTTGGCAGCTGGAGGGCCCCAGCATTTT.

V and J are TRBV19 and TRBJ2-3; 9 positions match TRBD2. The length of the CDR3 is 16 residues. Unmatched junction bases numbered 10, after V lost 5 bases and J lost 4 bases. Germline assignment: CDR1 LNHDA and CDR2 SQIVND (reference sequence). DNA for the CDR3: TGTGCCAGTAGTGAAATAGCGGGAGTCTGGGCAGATACGCAGTATTTT. As protein: CASSEIAGVWADTQYF.